This entry lists 8 T cell receptor beta chains sequenced from one sample in a study of spatial heterogeneity in lung cancer. Specified time point: blood at routine non-recurrence follow-up after resection. TCRdb used MiXCR to reprocess the 5' RACE reads, holding one entry per CDR3 protein. The sample includes under 150,000 distinct CDR3 sequences, 10% to 12% seen only once; the top ten take approximately 25%. The sample consisted of PBMCs, taken at follow-up. The receptors were sampled from a female donor with early-stage non-small cell lung cancer.

This clonotype was detected ten times or more. The chain joins TRBV12-3 or TRBV12-4 to TRBJ1-5; D is undetermined. CDR3 size: 14 residues. The V gene lost 6 bases and the J gene lost 5 bases, with 14 bases spanning the gap. Here the CDR3 reads CASRKSGGDQPQHF. CDR3 sequence (DNA): TGTGCCAGCAGGAAAAGCGGTGGTGATCAGCCCCAGCATTTT.

Only a few counts were recorded for this clonotype. The V call is TRBV3-1, the J call TRBJ2-2, with 9 bases aligning to TRBD2. The CDR3 contains 17 residues. Per germline, CDR1 LGHDT and CDR2 YNNKEL (reference sequence). With V trimmed by 2 bases and J by 6 bases, 10 bases remained unmatched. The CDR3 nucleotides are TGTGCCAGCAGCCAATTCTTTTCCGCGGGAGGGTCCGGGGAGCTGTTTTTT. The encoded protein is CASSQFFSAGGSGELFF.

This clonotype was counted many times. The chain employs TRBV5-1 and TRBJ1-1, with a possible D match to TRBD1 (5 bases). The CDR3 runs 15 residues. Germline CDR1 and CDR2: SGHRS and YFSETQ. V lost 1 base and J 1 base, leaving 11 bases between the germline ends. CDR3 protein: CASSLKGRRNTEAFF. In nucleotides, the CDR3 is TGCGCCAGCAGCTTGAAGGGACGTCGGAACACTGAAGCTTTCTTT.

J is TRBJ2-2 and V is TRBV7-2, with 8 bases that match TRBD1. This CDR3 spans 15 amino acids. Germline V CDR1 and CDR2: SGHTA, FQGNSA. Trimming took 5 bases from V and 4 from J; bases not matched to a gene: 6. Here the CDR3 reads CASSPGGRRTGELFF. CDR3 DNA: TGTGCCAGCAGCCCAGGGGGCAGGCGCACCGGGGAGCTGTTTTTT.

This clonotype was counted at least ten times. The V call is TRBV6-1, the J call TRBJ2-7; the match to TRBD1 covers 10 bases. Germline V gives CDR1 MNHNS, CDR2 SASEGT. CDR3 length equals 16 residues. With V trimmed by 4 bases and J by 5 bases, 11 bases remained unmatched. This chain's CDR3 is CASSAGTGASPDEQYF. Here the CDR3 DNA reads TGTGCCAGCAGTGCAGGGACAGGGGCGTCGCCGGACGAGCAGTACTTC.

This clonotype was counted ten times or more. The chain is built from TRBV29-1 and TRBJ2-5, with a tentative D call TRBD2 (6 bases). Trimming removed 8 bases from V and 4 bases from J, with 11 bases in between. The germline gives CDR1 SQVTM, CDR2 ANQGSEA. The CDR3 is 11 residues long. The CDR3: CSLSAGETQYF. The CDR3 DNA reads as TGCAGCCTATCAGCGGGAGAGACCCAGTACTTC.

This clonotype was seen at least ten times. V and J are TRBV12-3 or TRBV12-4 and TRBJ2-7, with TRBD1 identical over 8 bases. The CDR3 spans 15 residues. V lost 5 bases, J lost 0 bases, and 6 bases stayed unmatched. The CDR3 sequence: CASSPRTGSSYEQYV. In DNA form, the CDR3 reads TGTGCCAGCAGTCCGAGGACAGGGAGCTCCTACGAGCAGTACGTC.

This clonotype was detected many times. The chain is built from TRBV18 and TRBJ1-5, with TRBD1 matching over 9 bases. V shed 4 bases, J shed 4 bases, and the junction held 5 bases outside the gene matches. Germline CDR1 and CDR2: KGHSH and LQKENI. CDR3 length equals 15 residues. The DNA for the CDR3 is TGTGCCAGCTCACTGACGACAGGGGGGAATCAGCCCCAGCATTTT. Residues: CASSLTTGGNQPQHF.